Following are 7 T cell receptor beta chains from one sample sequenced in a study of T cell responses to AZD1222 COVID-19 vaccine. Method: immunoSEQ multiplex PCR; TCRdb's copy keeps in-frame clones and lacks some. The repertoire holds 150,000 to 200,000 clones, over 85% seen once, with 1.5% to 2% in the top ten. The sequenced sample was peripheral blood, obtained on day 0 of AZD1222 vaccination. Every receptor here comes from an adult in good health.

This chain joins TRBV19 and TRBJ2-1; TRBD2 aligns across 10 bases. V shed 6 bases and J 9 bases; nucleotides not matched to a gene: 14. The CDR3 runs to 16 residues. The V gene's germline CDR1 is LNHDA and CDR2 SQIVND (reference sequence). CDR3 DNA sequence: TGTGCCAGTAGGCCTGGGTTACTAGCGGGATCGGGTGAGCAGTTCTTC. Its translation: CASRPGLLAGSGEQFF.

This chain joins TRBV30 and TRBJ1-5; 11 positions agree with TRBD1. The V and J ends lost 0 bases and 3 bases, in that order; junction bases with no gene match: 4. Germline V gene lookup returns CDR1 GTSNPN and CDR2 SVGIG (reference sequence). The CDR3 consists of 16 residues. CDR3 nucleotide sequence: TGTGCCTGGAGTGTACGGACAGGGGGCCTCAATCAGCCCCAGCATTTT. As protein: CAWSVRTGGLNQPQHF.

V gene TRBV2 combines with J gene TRBJ2-1; no clear D gene. Trimming shortened V by 8 bases and J by 9 bases, and 14 bases separated the two germline ends. The CDR3 sequence is 12 residues long. Germline values: CDR1 SNHLY, CDR2 FYNNEI. As DNA, the CDR3 is TGTGCCAGCGTTCGAAGCACGCCTGAGCAGTTCTTC. It yields the protein CASVRSTPEQFF.

Of note for this clone: Other DNA sequences in this sample translate to the same CDR3. This sequence joins TRBV30 and TRBJ1-2; D might be TRBD1 (5 bases). Trimming stripped 0 bases from V and 8 bases from J, with 13 bases between. The germline CDR1 and CDR2 sequences are GTSNPN and SVGIG (reference sequence). The CDR3 spans 13 residues. The CDR3 bases are TGTGCCTGGAGTGTACGGCAGGGATACGGCTACACCTTC. Amino acids: CAWSVRQGYGYTF.

The chain links TRBV19 to TRBJ2-1; TRBD1 matches at 10 bases. Germline V gene sequence: CDR1 LNHDA, CDR2 SQIVND (reference sequence). This CDR3 has 15 amino acids. The V gene end was trimmed by 7 bases and the J gene end by 2 bases; junction bases not matched to a gene: 5. This chain's CDR3 is CASTPGQGTYNEQFF. DNA for the CDR3: TGTGCCAGTACCCCGGGACAGGGGACCTACAATGAGCAGTTCTTC.

In this sample, this clone turned up a few times. The rearrangement joins TRBV4-1 to TRBJ1-3, with no clear D. This CDR3 spans 18 amino acids. Germline CDR1 reads MGHRA; CDR2 reads YSYEKL. Trimming cost V 0 bases and J 0 bases, with 15 bases left between them. The CDR3 spells CASSQDHPYLSSGNTIYF. Written as DNA, the CDR3 is TGCGCCAGCAGCCAAGATCATCCGTATCTGAGCTCTGGAAACACCATATATTTT.

V and J are TRBV2 and TRBJ2-3, with D possibly being TRBD1 or TRBD2 (5 bases each). V dropped 6 bases and J dropped 2 bases, with 18 bases sitting between them. In germline, CDR1 is SNHLY, CDR2 FYNNEI. The CDR3 consists of 16 residues. Here the CDR3 reads CASRRADIPSTDTQYF. The CDR3 DNA is TGTGCCAGCAGGAGGGCGGACATCCCTTCCACAGATACGCAGTATTTT.